The T cell receptor (beta chain) under discussion was sequenced for a study of cytomegalovirus exposure and HLA in healthy donors. The PCR made use of 60 Vbeta and 13 Jbeta primers. Libraries were prepared by immunoSEQ multiplex PCR; TCRdb keeps only in-frame clonotypes and omits some of them. This table has approximately 110,000 clones, 76% appearing once. Findings and limits, study-wide: Presence/absence comparisons presumed near-even sequencing depth among donors. Researchers left out some V segments, among them TRBV6-2 and TRBV6-3, as indistinguishable. A highly shared variant cluster was judged a likely technical artifact. HLA alleles showed associations with approximately 15,000 TCR beta sequences in a later analysis, at a 0.05 false discovery rate.

Points on this clone: The antigen remains unidentified.

After removal of 6 bases from V and 5 bases from J, the junction contained 3 bases not matched to a gene. CDR1 and CDR2 (germline): KGHSH, LQKENI. The CDR3 runs to 13 residues. Sample: PBMCs. This sequence was found in a man aged 40-49 years in good health and CMV-seropositive. This chain links TRBV18 with TRBJ1-1; 10 bases are a match to TRBD1. The CDR3 here is CASSWTGGTEAFF. CDR3 sequence (DNA): TGTGCCAGCTCCTGGACAGGGGGAACTGAAGCTTTCTTT.